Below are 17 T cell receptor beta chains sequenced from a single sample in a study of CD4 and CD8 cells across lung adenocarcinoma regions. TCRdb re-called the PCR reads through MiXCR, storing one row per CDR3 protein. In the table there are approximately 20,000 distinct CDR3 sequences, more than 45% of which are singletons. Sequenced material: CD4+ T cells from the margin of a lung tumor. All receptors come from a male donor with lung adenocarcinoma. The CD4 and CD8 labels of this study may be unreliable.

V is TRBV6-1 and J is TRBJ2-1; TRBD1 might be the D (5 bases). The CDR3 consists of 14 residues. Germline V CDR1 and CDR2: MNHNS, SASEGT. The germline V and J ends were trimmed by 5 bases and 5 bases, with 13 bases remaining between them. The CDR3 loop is CASSRWIGDNEQFF. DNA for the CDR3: TGTGCCAGCAGTCGATGGATAGGGGACAATGAGCAGTTCTTC.

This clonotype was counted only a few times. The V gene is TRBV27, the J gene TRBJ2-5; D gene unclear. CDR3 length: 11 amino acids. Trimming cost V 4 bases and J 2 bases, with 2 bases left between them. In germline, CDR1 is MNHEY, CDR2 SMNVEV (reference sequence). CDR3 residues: CASSSQETQYF. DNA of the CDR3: TGTGCCAGCAGTTCGCAAGAGACCCAGTACTTC.

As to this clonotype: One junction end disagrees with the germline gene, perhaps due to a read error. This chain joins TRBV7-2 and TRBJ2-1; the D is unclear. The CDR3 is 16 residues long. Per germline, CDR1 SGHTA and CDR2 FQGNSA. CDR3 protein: CASSFKGCATSDELFF. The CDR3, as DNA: TGTGCCAGCAGCTTCAAGGGCTGTGCCACCTCCGATGAGCTGTTTTTC.

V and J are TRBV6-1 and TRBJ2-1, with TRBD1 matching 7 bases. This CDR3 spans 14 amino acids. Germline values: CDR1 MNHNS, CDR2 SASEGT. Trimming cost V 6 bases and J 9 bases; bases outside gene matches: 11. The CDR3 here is CASRPPNPGGEQFF. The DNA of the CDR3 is TGTGCCAGCAGACCTCCAAACCCAGGGGGTGAGCAGTTCTTC.

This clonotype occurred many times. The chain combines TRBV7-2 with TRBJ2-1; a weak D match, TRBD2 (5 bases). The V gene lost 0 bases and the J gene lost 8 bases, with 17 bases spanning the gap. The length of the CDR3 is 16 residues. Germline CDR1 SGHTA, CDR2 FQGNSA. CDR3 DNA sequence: TGTGCCAGCAGCTTAGCGGCGGGCAGGATCGGGGATGAGCAGTTCTTC. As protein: CASSLAAGRIGDEQFF.

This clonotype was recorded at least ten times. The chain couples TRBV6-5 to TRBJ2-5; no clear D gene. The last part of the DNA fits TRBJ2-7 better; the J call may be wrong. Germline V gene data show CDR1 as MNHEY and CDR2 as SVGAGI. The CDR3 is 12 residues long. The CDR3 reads CASSYLIYEQYF. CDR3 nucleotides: TGTGCCAGCAGTTACTTGATCTACGAGCAGTACTTC.

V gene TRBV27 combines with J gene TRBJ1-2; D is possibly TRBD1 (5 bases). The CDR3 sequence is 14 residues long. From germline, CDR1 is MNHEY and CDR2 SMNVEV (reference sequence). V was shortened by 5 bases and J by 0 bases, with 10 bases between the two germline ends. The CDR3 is CASSGLGANYGYTF. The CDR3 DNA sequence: TGTGCCAGCAGTGGATTAGGGGCTAACTATGGCTACACCTTC.

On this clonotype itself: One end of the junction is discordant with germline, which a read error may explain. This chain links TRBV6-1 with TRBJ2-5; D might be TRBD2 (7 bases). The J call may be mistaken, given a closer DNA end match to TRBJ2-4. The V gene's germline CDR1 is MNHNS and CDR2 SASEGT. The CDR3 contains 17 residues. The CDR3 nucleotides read TGTGCCAGCAGTGAGGGGCGCGGGGGCCGTGCCAAAGACATTCAGTACTTC. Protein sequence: CASSEGRGGRAKDIQYF.

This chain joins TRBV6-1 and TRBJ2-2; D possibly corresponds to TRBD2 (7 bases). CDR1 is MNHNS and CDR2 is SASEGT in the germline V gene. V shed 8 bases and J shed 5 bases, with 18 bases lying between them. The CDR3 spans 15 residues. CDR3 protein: CASLRGGAGTGELFF. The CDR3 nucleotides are TGTGCCAGCTTGCGAGGGGGGGCGGGTACCGGGGAGCTGTTTTTT.

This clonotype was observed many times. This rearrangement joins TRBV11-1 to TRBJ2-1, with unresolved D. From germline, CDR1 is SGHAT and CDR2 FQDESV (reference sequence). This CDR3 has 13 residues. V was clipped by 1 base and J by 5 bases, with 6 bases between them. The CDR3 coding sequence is TGTGCCAGCAGCTTAGGGATTAACAATGAGCAGTTCTTC. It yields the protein CASSLGINNEQFF.

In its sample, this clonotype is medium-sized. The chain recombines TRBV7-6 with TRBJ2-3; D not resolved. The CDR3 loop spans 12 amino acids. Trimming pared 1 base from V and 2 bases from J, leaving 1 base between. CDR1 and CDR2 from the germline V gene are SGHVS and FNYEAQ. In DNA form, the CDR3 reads TGTGCCAGCAGCTTAGACACAGATACGCAGTATTTT. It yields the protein CASSLDTDTQYF.

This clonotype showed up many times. CDR3 loop: CATSRDPRTSGPEPQYF. CDR3 nucleotide sequence: TGTGCCACCAGCAGAGATCCCAGGACTAGCGGTCCGGAGCCCCAGTACTTC. The chain links TRBV15 to TRBJ2-1; 10 nucleotides line up with TRBD2. The closer fit of TRBJ2-5 to the DNA end suggests the J call may be wrong. The germline CDR1 and CDR2 sequences are LNHNV and YYDKDF (reference sequence). The CDR3 sequence is 17 residues long.

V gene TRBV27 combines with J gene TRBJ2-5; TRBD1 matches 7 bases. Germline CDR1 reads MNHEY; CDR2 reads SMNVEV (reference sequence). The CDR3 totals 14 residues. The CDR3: CAGRGGRDQETQYF. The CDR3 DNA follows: TGTGCGGGGAGAGGGGGCCGTGACCAAGAGACCCAGTACTTC.

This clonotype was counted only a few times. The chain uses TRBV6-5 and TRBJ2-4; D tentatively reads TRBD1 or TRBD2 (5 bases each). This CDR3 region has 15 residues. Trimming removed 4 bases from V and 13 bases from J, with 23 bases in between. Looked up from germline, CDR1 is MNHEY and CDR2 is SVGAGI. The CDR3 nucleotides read TGTGCCAGCAGTTCGGGGCTGGGCGCTAAAGATACGCAGTACTTC. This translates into CASSSGLGAKDTQYF.

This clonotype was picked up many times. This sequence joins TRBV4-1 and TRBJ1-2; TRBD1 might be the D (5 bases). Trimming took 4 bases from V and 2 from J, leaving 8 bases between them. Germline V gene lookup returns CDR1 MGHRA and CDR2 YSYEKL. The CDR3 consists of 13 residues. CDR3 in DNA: TGCGCCAGCAGCCTACAGGTCAACTATGGCTACACCTTC. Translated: CASSLQVNYGYTF.

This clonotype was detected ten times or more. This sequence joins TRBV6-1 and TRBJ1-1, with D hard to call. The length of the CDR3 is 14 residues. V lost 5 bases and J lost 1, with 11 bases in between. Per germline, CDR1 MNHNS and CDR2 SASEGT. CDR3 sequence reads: CASSTHQKNTEAFF. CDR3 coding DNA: TGTGCCAGCAGTACCCATCAGAAGAACACTGAAGCTTTCTTT.

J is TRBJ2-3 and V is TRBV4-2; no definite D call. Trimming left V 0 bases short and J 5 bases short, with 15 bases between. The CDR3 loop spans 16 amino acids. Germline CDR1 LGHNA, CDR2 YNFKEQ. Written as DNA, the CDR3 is TGTGCCAGCAGCCAAGAGGGCGTAAGAGCCAAAGATACGCAGTATTTT. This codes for CASSQEGVRAKDTQYF.